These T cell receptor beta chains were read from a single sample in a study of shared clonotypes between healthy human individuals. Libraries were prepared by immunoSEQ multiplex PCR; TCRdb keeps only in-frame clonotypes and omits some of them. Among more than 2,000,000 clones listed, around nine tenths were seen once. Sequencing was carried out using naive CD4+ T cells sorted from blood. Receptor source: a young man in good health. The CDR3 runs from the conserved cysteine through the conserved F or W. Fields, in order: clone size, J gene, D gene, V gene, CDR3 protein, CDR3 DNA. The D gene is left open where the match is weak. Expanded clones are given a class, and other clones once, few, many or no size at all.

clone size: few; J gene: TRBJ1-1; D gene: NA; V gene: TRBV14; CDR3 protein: CASSQLTGLANTEAFF; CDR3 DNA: TGTGCCAGCAGCCAACTGACAGGTCTTGCGAACACTGAAGCTTTCTTT
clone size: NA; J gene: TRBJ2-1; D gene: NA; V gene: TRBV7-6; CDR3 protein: CASSLGSGSGLYNEQFF; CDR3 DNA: TGTGCCAGCAGCTTAGGGTCCGGGAGCGGTCTCTACAATGAGCAGTTCTTC
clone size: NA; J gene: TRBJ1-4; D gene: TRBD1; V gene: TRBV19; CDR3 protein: CASSARTGFEKLFF; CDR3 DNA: TGTGCCAGTAGTGCCCGGACAGGATTTGAAAAACTGTTTTTT
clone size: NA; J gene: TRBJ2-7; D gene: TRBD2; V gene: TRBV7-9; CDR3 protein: CASSRNGTSGYEQYF; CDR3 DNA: TGTGCCAGCAGCCGCAACGGGACTAGCGGCTACGAGCAGTACTTC
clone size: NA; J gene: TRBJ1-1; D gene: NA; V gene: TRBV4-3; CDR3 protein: CASSQSDRPNTEAFF; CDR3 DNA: TGCGCCAGCAGCCAATCAGACAGGCCGAACACTGAAGCTTTCTTT
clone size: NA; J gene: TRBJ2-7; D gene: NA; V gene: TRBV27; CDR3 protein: CASMVWGTDHEQYF; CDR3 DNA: TGTGCCAGCATGGTGTGGGGGACGGACCACGAGCAGTACTTC
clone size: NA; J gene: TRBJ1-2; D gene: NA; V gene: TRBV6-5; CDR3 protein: CASSYEGGGYTF; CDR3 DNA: TGTGCCAGCAGTTACGAGGGTGGTGGCTACACCTTC
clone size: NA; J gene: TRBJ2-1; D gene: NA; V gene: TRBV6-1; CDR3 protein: CASSRDTGLGEQFF; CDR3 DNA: TGTGCCAGCAGTCGAGATACAGGGTTAGGGGAGCAGTTCTTC
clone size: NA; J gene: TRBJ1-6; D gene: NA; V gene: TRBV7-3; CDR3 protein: CASSLGTNSPLHF; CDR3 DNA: TGTGCCAGCAGCCTAGGGACTAATTCACCCCTCCACTTT
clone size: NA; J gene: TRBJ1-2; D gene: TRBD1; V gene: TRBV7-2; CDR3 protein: CASSLDRTGYTF; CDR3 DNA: TGTGCCAGCAGCTTGGACAGGACAGGCTACACCTTC
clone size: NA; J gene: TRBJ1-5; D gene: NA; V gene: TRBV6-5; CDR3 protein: CASGKGGGQPQHF; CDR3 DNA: TGTGCCAGCGGGAAGGGTGGAGGGCAGCCCCAGCATTTT
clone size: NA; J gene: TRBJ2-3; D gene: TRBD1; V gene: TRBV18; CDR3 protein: CASSPQQGADTQYF; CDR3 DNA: TGTGCCAGCTCACCACAGCAGGGGGCAGATACGCAGTATTTT
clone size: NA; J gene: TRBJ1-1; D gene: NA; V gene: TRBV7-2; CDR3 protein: CASSERPAAYTEAFF; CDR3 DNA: TGTGCCAGCAGCGAAAGACCGGCCGCTTACACTGAAGCTTTCTTT
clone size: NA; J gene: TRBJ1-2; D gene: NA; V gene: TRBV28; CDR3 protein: CASSLTGPSYGYTF; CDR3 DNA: TGTGCCAGCAGTTTAACAGGGCCCTCCTATGGCTACACCTTC
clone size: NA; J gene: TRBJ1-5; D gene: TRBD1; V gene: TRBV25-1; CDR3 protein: CASGPSGTGAQPQHF; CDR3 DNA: TGTGCCAGCGGGCCCTCCGGGACAGGGGCTCAGCCCCAGCATTTT
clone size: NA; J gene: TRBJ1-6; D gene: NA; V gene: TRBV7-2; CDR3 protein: CASSLGRSSYNSPLHF; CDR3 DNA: TGTGCCAGCAGCTTGGGACGGAGCTCCTATAATTCACCCCTCCACTTT
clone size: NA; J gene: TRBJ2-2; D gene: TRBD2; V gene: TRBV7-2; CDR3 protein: CASSSGPLAGATGELFF; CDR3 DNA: TGTGCCAGCAGCTCCGGACCTTTAGCGGGGGCAACCGGGGAGCTGTTTTTT
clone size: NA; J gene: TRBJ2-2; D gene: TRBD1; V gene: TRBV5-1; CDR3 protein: CASSNGQGKAGELFF; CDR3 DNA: TGCGCCAGCAGCAACGGACAGGGGAAGGCCGGGGAGCTGTTTTTT
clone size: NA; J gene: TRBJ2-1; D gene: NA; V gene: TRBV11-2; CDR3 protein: CASSLAYNEQFF; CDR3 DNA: TGTGCCAGCAGCTTAGCCTACAATGAGCAGTTCTTC
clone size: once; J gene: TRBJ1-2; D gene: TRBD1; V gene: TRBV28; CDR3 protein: CASSLLWGRGLSGYTF; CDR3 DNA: TGTGCCAGCAGTTTACTCTGGGGCAGGGGGCTTAGTGGCTACACCTTC
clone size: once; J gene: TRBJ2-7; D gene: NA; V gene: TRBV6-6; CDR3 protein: CASTGIRAFNYEQYF; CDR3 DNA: TGTGCCAGCACCGGAATCAGGGCGTTCAATTACGAGCAGTACTTC